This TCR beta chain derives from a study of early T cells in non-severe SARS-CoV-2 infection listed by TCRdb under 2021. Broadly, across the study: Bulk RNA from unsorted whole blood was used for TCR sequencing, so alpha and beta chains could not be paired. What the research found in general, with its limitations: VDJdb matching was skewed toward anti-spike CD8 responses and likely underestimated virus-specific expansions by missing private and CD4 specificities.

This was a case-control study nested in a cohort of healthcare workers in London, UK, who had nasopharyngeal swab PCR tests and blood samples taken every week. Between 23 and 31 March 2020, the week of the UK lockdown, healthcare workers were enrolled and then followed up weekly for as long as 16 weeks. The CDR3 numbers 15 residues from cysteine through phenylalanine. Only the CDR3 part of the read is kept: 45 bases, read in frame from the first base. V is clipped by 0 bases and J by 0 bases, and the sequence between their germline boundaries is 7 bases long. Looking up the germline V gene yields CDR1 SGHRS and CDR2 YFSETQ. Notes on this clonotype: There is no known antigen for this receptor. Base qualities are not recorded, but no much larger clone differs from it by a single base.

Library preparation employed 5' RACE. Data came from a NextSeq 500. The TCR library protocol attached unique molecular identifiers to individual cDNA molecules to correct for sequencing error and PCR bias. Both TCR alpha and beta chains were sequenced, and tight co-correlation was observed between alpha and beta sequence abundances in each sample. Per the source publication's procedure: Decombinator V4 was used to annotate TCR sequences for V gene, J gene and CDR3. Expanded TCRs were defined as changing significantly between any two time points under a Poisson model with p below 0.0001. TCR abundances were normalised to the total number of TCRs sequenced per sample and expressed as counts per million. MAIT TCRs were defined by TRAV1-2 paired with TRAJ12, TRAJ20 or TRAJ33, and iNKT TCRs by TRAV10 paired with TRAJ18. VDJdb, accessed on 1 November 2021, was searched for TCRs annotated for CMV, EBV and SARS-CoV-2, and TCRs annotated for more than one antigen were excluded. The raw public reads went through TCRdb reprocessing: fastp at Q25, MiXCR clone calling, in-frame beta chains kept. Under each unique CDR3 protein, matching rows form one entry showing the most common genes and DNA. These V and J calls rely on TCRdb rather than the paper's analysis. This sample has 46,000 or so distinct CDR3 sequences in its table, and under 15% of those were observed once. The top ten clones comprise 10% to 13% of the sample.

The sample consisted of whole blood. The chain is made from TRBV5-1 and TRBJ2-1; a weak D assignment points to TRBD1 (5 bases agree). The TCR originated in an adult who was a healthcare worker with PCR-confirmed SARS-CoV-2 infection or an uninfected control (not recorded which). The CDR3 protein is CASSLDRSSYNEQFF. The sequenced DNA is TGCGCCAGCAGCTTGGACAGGAGCTCCTACAATGAGCAGTTCTTC. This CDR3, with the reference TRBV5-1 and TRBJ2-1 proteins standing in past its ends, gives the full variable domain KAGVTQTPRYLIKTRGQQVTLSCSPISGHRSVSWYQQTPGQGLQFLFEYFSETQRNKGNFPGRFSGRQFSNSRSEMNVSTLELGDSALYLCASSLDRSSYNEQFFGPGTRLTVL.